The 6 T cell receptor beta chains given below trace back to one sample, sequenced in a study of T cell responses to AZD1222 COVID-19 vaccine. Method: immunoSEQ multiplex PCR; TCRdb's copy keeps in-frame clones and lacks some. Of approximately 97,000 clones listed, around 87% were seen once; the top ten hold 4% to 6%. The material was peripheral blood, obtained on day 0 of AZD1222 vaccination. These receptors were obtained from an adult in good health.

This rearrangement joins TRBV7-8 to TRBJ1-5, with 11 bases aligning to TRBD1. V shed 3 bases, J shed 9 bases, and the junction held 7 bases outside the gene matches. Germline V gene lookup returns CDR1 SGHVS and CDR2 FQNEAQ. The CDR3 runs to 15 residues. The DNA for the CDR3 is TGTGCCAGCAGCTTGCCGGGACAGGGGGGAGGGCCCCAGCATTTT. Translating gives CASSLPGQGGGPQHF.

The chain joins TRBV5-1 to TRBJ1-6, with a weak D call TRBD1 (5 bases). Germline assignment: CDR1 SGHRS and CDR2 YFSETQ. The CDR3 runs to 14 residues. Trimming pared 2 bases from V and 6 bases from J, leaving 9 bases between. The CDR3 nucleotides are TGCGCCAGCAGCTTCGGGGACGGTAATTCACCCCTCCACTTT. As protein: CASSFGDGNSPLHF.

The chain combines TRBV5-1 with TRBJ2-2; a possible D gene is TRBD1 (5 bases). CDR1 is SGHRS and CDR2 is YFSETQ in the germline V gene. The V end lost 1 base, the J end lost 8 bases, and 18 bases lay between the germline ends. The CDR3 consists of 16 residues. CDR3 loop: CASSLSTPGLGGELFF. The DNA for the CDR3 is TGCGCCAGCAGCTTGTCCACCCCAGGGTTAGGGGGGGAGCTGTTTTTT.

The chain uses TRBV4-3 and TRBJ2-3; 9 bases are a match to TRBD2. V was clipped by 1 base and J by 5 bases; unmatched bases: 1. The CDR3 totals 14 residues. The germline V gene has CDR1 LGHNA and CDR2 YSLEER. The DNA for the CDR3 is TGCGCCAGCAGCCAAGGGCGGGAGGGAGATACGCAGTATTTT. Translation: CASSQGREGDTQYF.

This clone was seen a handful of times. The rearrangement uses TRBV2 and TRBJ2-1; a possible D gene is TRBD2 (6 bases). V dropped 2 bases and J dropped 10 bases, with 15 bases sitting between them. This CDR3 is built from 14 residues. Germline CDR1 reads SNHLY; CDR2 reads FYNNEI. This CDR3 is CASSEPGLRTEQFF. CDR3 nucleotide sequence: TGTGCCAGCAGTGAACCTGGACTACGTACGGAGCAGTTCTTC.

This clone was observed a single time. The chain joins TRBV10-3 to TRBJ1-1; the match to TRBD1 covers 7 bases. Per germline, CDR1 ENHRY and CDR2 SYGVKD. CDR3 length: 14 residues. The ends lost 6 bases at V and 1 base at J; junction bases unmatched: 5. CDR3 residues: CAIRQGQWNTEAFF. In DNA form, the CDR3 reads TGTGCCATCAGACAGGGGCAATGGAACACTGAAGCTTTCTTT.